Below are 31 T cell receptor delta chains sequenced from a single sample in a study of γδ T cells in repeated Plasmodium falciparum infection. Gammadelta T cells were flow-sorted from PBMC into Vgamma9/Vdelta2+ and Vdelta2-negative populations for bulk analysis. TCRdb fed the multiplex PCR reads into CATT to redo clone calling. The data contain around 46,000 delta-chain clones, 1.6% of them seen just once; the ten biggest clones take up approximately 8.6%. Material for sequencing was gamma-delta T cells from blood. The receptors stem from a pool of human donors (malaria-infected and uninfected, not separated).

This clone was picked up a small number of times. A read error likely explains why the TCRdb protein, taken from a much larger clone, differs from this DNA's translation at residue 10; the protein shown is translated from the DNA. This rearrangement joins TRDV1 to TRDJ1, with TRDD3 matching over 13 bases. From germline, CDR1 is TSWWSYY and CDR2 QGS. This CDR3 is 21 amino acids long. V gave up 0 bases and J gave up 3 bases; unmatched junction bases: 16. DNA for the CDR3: TGTGCTCTTGGGGAACTACTTCCTAGGGTCTACTGGGGGATACGACCCGATAAACTCATCTTT. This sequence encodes CALGELLPRVYWGIRPDKLIF.

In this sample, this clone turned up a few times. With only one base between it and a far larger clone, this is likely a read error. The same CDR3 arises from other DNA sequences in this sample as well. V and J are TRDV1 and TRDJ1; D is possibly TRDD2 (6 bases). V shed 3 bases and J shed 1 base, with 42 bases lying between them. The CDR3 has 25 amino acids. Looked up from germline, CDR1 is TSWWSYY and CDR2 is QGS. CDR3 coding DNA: TGTGCTCTTGGGGACAGAGGAGTTTGGTCCTTCCCACTAGGGCAAGGGGTTCCACGCACCGATAAACTCATCTTT. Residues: CALGDRGVWSFPLGQGVPRTDKLIF.

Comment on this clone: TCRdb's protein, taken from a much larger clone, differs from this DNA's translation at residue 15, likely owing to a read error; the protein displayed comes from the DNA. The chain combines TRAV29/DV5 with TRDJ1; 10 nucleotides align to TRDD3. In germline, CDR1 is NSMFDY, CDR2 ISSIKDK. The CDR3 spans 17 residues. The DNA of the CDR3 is TGTGCAGCAACGCTTCGTATAGGGGGATACGCGCGGTTTAAACGCATCTTT. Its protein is CAATLRIGGYARFKRIF.

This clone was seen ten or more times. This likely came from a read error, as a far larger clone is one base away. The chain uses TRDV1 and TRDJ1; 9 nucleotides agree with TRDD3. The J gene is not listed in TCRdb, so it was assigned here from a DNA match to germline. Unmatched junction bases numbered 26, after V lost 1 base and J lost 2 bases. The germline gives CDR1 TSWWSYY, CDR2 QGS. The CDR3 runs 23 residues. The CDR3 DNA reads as TGTGCTCTTGGGGAACACAGGAACCTACGCAGTAACTGGGGGAACCCGTGGACCGATAAACTCATCTTT. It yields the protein CALGEHRNLRSNWGNPWTDKLIF.

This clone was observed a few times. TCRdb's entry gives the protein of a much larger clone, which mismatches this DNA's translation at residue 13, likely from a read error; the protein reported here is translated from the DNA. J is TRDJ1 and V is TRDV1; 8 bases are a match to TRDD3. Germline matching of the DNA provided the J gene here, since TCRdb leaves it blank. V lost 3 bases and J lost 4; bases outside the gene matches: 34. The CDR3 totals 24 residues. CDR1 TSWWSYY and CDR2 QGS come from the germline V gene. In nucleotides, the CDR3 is TGTGCTCTTGGGGAGTTCCGACTACGGTTTGGAGTGCGGGGGGATAAAGGTCGAGGCGATAAACTCATCTTT. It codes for CALGEFRLRFGVRGDKGRGDKLIF.

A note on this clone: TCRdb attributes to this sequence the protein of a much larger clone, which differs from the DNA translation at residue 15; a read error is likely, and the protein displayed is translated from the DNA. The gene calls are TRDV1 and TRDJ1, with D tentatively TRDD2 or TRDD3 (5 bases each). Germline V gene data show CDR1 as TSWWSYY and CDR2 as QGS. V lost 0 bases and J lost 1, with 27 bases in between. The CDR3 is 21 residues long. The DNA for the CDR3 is TGTGCTCTTGGGGAACTAGAGGAAGTGCCGATGCCCTACTGGTGCACCGATAAACTCATCTTT. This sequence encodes CALGELEEVPMPYWCTDKLIF.

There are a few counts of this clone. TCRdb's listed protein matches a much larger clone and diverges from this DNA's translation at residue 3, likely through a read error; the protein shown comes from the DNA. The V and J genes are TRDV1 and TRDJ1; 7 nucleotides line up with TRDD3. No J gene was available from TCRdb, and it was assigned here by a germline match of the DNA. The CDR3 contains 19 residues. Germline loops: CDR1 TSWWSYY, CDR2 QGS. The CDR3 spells CAPGEKSPPPHWGLGGLIF. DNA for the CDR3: TGTGCTCCTGGGGAAAAGTCTCCCCCCCCGCACTGGGGTTTAGGGGGACTCATCTTT.

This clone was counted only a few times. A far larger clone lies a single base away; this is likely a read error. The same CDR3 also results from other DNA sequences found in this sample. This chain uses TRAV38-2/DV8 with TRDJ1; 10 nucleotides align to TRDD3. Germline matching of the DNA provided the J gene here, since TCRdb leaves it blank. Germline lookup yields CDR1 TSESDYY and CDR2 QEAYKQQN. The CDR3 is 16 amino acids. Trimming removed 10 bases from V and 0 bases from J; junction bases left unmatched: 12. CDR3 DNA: TGTGCTCCCGGATTTGGGGGATACCCGTACACCGATAAACTCATCTTT. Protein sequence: CAPGFGGYPYTDKLIF.

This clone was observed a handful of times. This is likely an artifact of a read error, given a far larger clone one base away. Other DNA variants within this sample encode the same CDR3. CDR3 loop: CACDSVGVDKLIF. The CDR3 nucleotides read TGTGCCTGTGACAGTGTAGGTGTCGATAAACTCATCTTT. The V call is TRDV2, the J call TRDJ1; D ambiguous. No J gene was available from TCRdb, and it was assigned here by a germline match of the DNA. V gave up 2 bases and J gave up 4 bases, with 10 bases separating them. Germline-derived CDR1 and CDR2 are GEAIGNYY and EKD. This CDR3 contains 13 residues.

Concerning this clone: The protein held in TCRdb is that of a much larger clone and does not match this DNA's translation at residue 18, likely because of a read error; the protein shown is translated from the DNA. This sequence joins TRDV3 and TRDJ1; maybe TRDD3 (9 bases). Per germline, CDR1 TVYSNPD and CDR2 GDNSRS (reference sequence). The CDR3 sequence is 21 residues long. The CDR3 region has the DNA TGTGCCTTCACCCACTTCCTACTCGGTTTAACGGGGGATACCTACACCGATAGACTCATCTTT. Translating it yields CAFTHFLLGLTGDTYTDRLIF.

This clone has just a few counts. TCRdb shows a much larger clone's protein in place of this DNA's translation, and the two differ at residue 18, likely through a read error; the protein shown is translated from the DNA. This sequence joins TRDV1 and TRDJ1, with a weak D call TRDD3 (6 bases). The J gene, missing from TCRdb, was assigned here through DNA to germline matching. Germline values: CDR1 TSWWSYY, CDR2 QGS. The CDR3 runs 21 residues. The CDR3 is CALGELRHYFGYLRPTDRLIF. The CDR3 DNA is TGTGCTCTTGGGGAACTAAGGCACTACTTCGGATACCTGAGGCCCACCGATAGACTCATCTTT.

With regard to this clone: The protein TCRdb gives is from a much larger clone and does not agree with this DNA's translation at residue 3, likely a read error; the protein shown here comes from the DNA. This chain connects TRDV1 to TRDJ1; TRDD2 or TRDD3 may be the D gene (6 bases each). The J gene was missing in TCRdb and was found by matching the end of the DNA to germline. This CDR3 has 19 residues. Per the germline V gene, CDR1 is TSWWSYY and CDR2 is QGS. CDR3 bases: TGTGCTCCTGGGGAATGCGTCCTACCGAGTACTGTTGACACCGATAAACTCATCTTT. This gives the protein CAPGECVLPSTVDTDKLIF.

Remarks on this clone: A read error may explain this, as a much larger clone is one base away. The CDR3 DNA follows: TGTGCCTGTGACTATGTACTGGGGGATACCGGCCGGACAGATAAACTCATCTTT. Protein product: CACDYVLGDTGRTDKLIF. The J gene is TRDJ1, the V gene TRDV2, with 12 nucleotides matching TRDD3. Since TCRdb gives no J gene, matching the DNA to germline was used here to assign it. The CDR3 extends over 18 amino acids. Germline V CDR1 and CDR2: GEAIGNYY, EKD. Trimming removed 3 bases from V and 5 bases from J; junction bases left unmatched: 15.

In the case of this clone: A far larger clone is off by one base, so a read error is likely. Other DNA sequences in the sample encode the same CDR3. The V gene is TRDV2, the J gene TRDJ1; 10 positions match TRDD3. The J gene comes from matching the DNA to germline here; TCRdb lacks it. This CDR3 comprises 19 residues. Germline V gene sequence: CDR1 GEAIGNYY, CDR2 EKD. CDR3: CACDTFSYGGYGYTDKLIF. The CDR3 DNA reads TGTGCCTGTGACACCTTTTCCTACGGGGGATACGGGTACACTGATAAACTCATCTTT.

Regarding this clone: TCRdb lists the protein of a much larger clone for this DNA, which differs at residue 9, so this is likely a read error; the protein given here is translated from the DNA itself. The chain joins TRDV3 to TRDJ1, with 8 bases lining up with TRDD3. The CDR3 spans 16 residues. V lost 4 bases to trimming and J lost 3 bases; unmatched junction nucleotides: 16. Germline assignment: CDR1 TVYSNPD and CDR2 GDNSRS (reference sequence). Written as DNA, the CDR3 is TGTGCCTCGGGGCCATACTGGGGGGTACAACCCGATAAACTCATCTTT. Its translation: CASGPYWGVQPDKLIF.

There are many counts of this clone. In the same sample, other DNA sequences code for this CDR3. Here the CDR3 DNA reads TGTGCTCTCCTGGGGGATACCGGGTTCGATAAACTCATCTTT. Protein: CALLGDTGFDKLIF. This rearrangement joins TRDV1 to TRDJ1, with 11 bases that match TRDD3. V lost 9 bases and J lost 4; bases outside the gene matches: 7. The germline V gene encodes CDR1 TSWWSYY and CDR2 QGS. This CDR3 has 14 amino acids.

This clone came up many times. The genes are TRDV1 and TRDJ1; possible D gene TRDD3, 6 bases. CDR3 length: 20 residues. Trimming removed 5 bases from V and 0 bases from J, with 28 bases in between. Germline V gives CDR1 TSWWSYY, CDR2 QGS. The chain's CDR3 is CALGKVAETPGEAYTDKLIF. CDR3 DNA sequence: TGTGCTCTTGGGAAGGTTGCCGAAACTCCTGGGGAGGCTTACACCGATAAACTCATCTTT.

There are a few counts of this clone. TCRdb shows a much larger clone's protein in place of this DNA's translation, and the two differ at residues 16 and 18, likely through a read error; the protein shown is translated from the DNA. The CDR3 DNA sequence: TGTGCTCTTGGGGACTACAGCTGGGGGATTCGCTGGGACACCCGAAAGATGATTTTC. Amino acids: CALGDYSWGIRWDTRKMIF. The J gene is TRDJ3, the V gene TRDV1, with TRDD3 matching 9 bases. Germline CDR1 and CDR2: TSWWSYY and QGS. The CDR3 contains 19 residues.

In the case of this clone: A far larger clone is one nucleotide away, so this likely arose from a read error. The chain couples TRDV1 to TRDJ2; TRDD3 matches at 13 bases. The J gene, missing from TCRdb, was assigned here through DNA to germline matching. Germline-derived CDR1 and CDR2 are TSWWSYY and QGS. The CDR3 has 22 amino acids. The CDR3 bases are TGTGCCCTTGGGGATCAAGCCTTCCTTGGGTACTGGGGGATACGTTGGACAGCACAACTCTTCTTT. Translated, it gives CALGDQAFLGYWGIRWTAQLFF.

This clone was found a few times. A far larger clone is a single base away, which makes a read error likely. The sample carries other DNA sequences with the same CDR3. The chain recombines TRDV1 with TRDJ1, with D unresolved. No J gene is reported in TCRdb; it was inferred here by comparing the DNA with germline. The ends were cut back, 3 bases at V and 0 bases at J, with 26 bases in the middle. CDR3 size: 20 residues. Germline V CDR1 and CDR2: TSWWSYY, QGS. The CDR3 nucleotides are TGTGCTCTTGGGGATCACACAATCTTTCCCCGCGCAACGAACACCGATAAACTCATCTTT. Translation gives CALGDHTIFPRATNTDKLIF.

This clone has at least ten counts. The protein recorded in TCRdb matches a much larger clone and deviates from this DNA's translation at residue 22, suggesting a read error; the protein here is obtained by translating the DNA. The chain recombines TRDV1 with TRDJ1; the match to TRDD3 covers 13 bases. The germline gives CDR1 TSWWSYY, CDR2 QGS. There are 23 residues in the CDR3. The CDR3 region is CALGARFPKLYWGIRTETDKLTF. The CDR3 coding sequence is TGTGCTCTTGGGGCTCGATTCCCAAAATTATACTGGGGGATACGCACCGAAACCGATAAACTCACCTTT.

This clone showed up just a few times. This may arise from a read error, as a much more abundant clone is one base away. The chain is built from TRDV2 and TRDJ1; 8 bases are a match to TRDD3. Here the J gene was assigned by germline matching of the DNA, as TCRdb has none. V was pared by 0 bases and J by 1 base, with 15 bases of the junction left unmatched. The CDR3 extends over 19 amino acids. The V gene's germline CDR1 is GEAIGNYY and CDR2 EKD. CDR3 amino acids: CACDTPGDIGERSTDKLIF. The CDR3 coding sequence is TGTGCCTGTGACACCCCGGGGGATATTGGAGAGAGGAGCACCGATAAACTCATCTTT.

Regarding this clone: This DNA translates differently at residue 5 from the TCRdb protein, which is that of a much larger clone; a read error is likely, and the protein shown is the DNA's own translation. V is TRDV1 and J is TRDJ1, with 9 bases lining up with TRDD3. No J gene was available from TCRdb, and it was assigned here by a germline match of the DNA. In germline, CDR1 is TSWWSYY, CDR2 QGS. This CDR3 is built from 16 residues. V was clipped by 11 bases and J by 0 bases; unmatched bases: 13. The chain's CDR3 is CALRAGGLVYTDKLIF. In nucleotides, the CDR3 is TGTGCTTTAAGAGCTGGGGGATTGGTGTACACCGATAAACTCATCTTT.

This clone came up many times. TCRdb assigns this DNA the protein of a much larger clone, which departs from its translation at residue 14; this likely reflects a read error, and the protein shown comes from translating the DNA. CDR3 sequence (DNA): TGTGCTCTTGGGGAAGGCTATTCCTACCTTTACCCGCAAAGCGATAAACTCATCTTT. Protein product: CALGEGYSYLYPQSDKLIF. V and J are TRDV1 and TRDJ1, with 7 positions matching TRDD2. TCRdb offers no J gene call, so here the DNA was matched to germline to obtain one. Germline V gene lookup returns CDR1 TSWWSYY and CDR2 QGS. The V and J ends lost 2 bases and 4 bases, in that order; junction bases with no gene match: 19. The CDR3 sequence is 19 residues long.

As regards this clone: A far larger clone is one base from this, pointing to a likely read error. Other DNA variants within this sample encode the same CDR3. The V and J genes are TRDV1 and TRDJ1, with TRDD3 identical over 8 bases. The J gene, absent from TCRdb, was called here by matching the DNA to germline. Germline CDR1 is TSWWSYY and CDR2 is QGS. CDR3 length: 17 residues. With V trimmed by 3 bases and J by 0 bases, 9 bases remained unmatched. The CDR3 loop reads CALGEGAGIPDTDKLIF. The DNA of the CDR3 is TGTGCTCTTGGGGAGGGCGCGGGGATACCAGACACCGATAAACTCATCTTT.

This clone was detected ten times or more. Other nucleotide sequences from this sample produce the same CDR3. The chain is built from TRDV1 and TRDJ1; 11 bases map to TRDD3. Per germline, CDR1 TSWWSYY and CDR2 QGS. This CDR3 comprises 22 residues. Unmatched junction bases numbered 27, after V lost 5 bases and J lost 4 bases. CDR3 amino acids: CALGKRSNGVPTGGYRDDKLIF. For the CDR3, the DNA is TGTGCTCTTGGGAAAAGGTCCAACGGGGTCCCTACTGGGGGATATCGAGACGATAAACTCATCTTT.

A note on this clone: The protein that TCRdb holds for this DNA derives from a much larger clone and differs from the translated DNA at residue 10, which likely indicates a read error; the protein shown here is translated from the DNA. CDR3 in DNA: TGTGCTTATACTGTGAAGATTAGTCGCGAGGACTGGGGGATACGATGCGATAAACTCATCTTT. It encodes CAYTVKISREDWGIRCDKLIF. V and J are TRAV38-2/DV8 and TRDJ1, with 13 bases aligning to TRDD3. No J gene is reported in TCRdb; it was inferred here by comparing the DNA with germline. The CDR3 loop spans 21 amino acids. The J segment lost 4 bases and the V segment lost 6 bases, leaving 24 bases of the junction unmatched. Germline V lookup: CDR1 TSESDYY, CDR2 QEAYKQQN.

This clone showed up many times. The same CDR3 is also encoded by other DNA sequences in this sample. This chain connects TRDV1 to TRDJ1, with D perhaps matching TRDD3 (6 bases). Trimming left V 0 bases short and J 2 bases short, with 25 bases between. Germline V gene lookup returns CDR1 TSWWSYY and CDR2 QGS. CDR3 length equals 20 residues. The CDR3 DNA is TGTGCTCTTGGGGAACTAAATTTGATCCTAGGAGACTGGGAAACCGATAAACTCATCTTT. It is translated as CALGELNLILGDWETDKLIF.

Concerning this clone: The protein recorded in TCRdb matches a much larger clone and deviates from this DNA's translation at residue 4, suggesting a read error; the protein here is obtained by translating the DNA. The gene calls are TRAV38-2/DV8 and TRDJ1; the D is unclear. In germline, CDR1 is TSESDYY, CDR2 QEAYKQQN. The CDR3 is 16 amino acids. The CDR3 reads CAYKSAPRFFLGGLIF. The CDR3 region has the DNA TGTGCTTATAAGAGCGCCCCCCGGTTTTTTTTGGGTGGACTCATCTTT.

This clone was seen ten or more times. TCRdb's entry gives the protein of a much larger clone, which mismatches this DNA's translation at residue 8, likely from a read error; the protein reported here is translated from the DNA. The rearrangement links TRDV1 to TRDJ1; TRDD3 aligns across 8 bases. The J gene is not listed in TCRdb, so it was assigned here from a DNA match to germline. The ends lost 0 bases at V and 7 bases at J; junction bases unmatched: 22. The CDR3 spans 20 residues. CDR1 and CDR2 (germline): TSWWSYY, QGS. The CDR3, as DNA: TGTGCTCTTGGGGAACTTGACCTTCTCTTAGGGGATACCAAATGGGGTAAACTCATCTTT. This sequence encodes CALGELDLLLGDTKWGKLIF.

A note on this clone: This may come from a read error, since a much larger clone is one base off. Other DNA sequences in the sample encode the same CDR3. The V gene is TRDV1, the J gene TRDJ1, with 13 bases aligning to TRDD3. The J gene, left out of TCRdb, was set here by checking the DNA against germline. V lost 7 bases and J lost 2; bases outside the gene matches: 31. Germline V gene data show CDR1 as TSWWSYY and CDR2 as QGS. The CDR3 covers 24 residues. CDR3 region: CALVLHWPSYAILGDTDNTDKLIF. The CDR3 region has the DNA TGTGCTCTTGTCCTTCACTGGCCTTCCTACGCTATACTGGGGGATACGGACAATACCGATAAACTCATCTTT.